What follows are 19 T cell receptor beta chains derived from one specimen sequenced in a study of regulatory T cells in long-lasting Graves disease (dated by TCRdb to the early 2020s). The time point tag for this specimen amounts to: newly diagnosed GD, antithyroid drugs for less than 3 months. For both TCR sequencing and RNA sequencing, RNA was extracted from PBMCs using TRIzol. Library creation used multiplex PCR. The instrument given in TCRdb is Illumina HiSeq 4000. To build TCR beta libraries, CDR3 regions were amplified by Arm-PCR using iRepertoire HTBI primers. The public reads were run again by TCRdb, first through fastp at Q25 and then through MiXCR, and only productive beta chains were kept. Entries are consolidated by CDR3 protein sequence, retaining the most common genes and DNA. Present in this sample are 350,000 to 400,000 distinct CDR3 sequences, around 15% of which were seen just once. The ten largest make up about 20% of the sample.

The sequences come from peripheral blood mononuclear cells (PBMCs), collected at new diagnosis, from a patient treated with antithyroid drugs. The source of these receptors is a female donor with Graves disease.

At least ten counts were recorded for this clonotype. The chain recombines TRBV27 with TRBJ2-2; no definite D call. The germline V gene encodes CDR1 MNHEY and CDR2 SMNVEV (reference sequence). CDR3 size: 10 residues. V was cut by 6 bases and J by 8 bases, with 4 bases left in between. CDR3 DNA sequence: TGTGCCAGCAGGGGTGGGGAGCTGTTTTTT. Encoded protein: CASRGGELFF.

This clonotype was detected ten times or more. The rearrangement links TRBV6-5 to TRBJ2-5, with D uncertain. The V and J ends lost 0 bases and 4 bases respectively, with 15 bases between them. Germline V lookup: CDR1 MNHEY, CDR2 SVGAGI. There are 16 residues in the CDR3. The CDR3 sequence is CASSYSLGRVGETQYF. The CDR3 DNA sequence: TGTGCCAGCAGTTACTCGTTGGGAAGAGTCGGAGAGACCCAGTACTTC.

This sequence joins TRBV12-3 or TRBV12-4 and TRBJ2-1; 11 bases line up with TRBD2. The V gene end was trimmed by 5 bases and the J gene end by 5 bases; junction bases not matched to a gene: 14. CDR3 length equals 18 residues. CDR3 in amino acids: CASSPAGVAGGYNNEQFF. The CDR3 DNA reads TGTGCCAGCAGTCCAGCCGGGGTAGCGGGAGGGTACAACAATGAGCAGTTCTTC.

This clonotype has ten or more counts. The chain recombines TRBV28 with TRBJ1-3; tentatively, D is TRBD1 (6 bases). Deletions cut 8 bases from V and 3 bases from J, with 14 bases between. Germline V gives CDR1 MDHEN, CDR2 SYDVKM. The CDR3 is 14 amino acids. The CDR3 sequence is CASGGGANGNTIYF. CDR3 bases: TGTGCCAGCGGGGGGGGGGCGAATGGAAACACCATATATTTT.

This clonotype was seen a few times. V and J are TRBV19 and TRBJ2-7; no firm D call. CDR3 length: 14 residues. The V gene's germline CDR1 is LNHDA and CDR2 SQIVND (reference sequence). V was trimmed by 8 bases and J by 2 bases, leaving 16 bases between them. The CDR3 DNA follows: TGTGCCAGTGAATCGACGGACCCGCCCTACGAGCAGTACTTC. This gives the protein CASESTDPPYEQYF.

V and J are TRBV28 and TRBJ2-1, with TRBD2 matching over 14 bases. Germline lookup yields CDR1 MDHEN and CDR2 SYDVKM. The CDR3 length is 17 residues. The V gene end was trimmed by 2 bases and the J gene end by 10 bases; junction bases not matched to a gene: 10. The CDR3 coding sequence is TGTGCCAGCAGTTTAAAAGGGGTACGACTAGCGGGAGGGGAGCAGTTCTTC. Residues: CASSLKGVRLAGGEQFF.

This clonotype was seen a handful of times. The V call is TRBV6-1, the J call TRBJ1-2; D is ambiguous. Germline values: CDR1 MNHNS, CDR2 SASEGT. The CDR3 loop spans 10 amino acids. Trimming took off 4 bases at V and 8 bases at J, with 5 bases between the two ends. CDR3 sequence reads: CASSAEGYTF. CDR3 bases: TGTGCCAGCAGTGCCGAGGGCTACACCTTC.

This clonotype occurred many times. This chain joins TRBV18 and TRBJ2-3, with D possibly being TRBD2 (6 bases). Trimming pared 0 bases from V and 6 bases from J, leaving 16 bases between. The CDR3 runs 16 residues. CDR1 is KGHSH, CDR2 LQKENI, per germline. The CDR3 DNA reads as TGTGCCAGCTCACCACCGAGCGGGCCGACCGTCGATACGCAGTATTTT. This encodes CASSPPSGPTVDTQYF.

This clonotype was observed many times. The genes are TRBV20-1 and TRBJ1-4; 8 bases match TRBD1. The V and J ends lost 1 base and 7 bases, in that order; junction bases with no gene match: 8. This CDR3 contains 15 residues. The V gene's germline CDR1 is DFQATT and CDR2 SNEGSKA (reference sequence). In nucleotides, the CDR3 is TGCAGTGCTAGAGGTGCCAGGGGGCAGGGTGAAAAACTGTTTTTT. Its translation: CSARGARGQGEKLFF.

This clonotype was counted many times. This chain links TRBV24-1 with TRBJ2-1, with D possibly being TRBD1 or TRBD2 (5 bases each). V lost 9 bases to trimming and J lost 8 bases, with 22 bases between them. CDR1 is KGHDR and CDR2 is SFDVKD in the germline V gene. The CDR3 contains 15 residues. The CDR3 bases are TGTGCCACCGGTACCCGGGACCAAGGCGTGGATGAGCAGTTCTTC. This sequence encodes CATGTRDQGVDEQFF.

This clonotype was detected many times. The chain couples TRBV28 to TRBJ2-1; TRBD2 is a possible D gene (6 bases). CDR1 is MDHEN and CDR2 is SYDVKM in the germline V gene. Trimming removed 5 bases at V and 0 bases at J, with 17 bases between. The CDR3 runs to 17 residues. The CDR3 coding sequence is TGTGCCAGCAGTCCCCCTTTAGCGGTGAGCTCCTACAATGAGCAGTTCTTC. Protein product: CASSPPLAVSSYNEQFF.

Many counts were recorded for this clonotype. V gene TRBV24-1 combines with J gene TRBJ2-1, with unresolved D. This CDR3 contains 18 residues. Germline V lookup: CDR1 KGHDR, CDR2 SFDVKD. V was clipped by 1 base and J by 5 bases, with 20 bases between them. The CDR3 loop is CATSDLGSRGESNNEQFF. Written as DNA, the CDR3 is TGTGCCACCAGTGATTTAGGTTCTCGCGGAGAGTCTAACAATGAGCAGTTCTTC.

This CDR3 is CASSVDGAGTYGYTF. The CDR3 DNA reads as TGTGCCAGCAGCGTCGACGGGGCCGGAACCTATGGCTACACCTTC. The genes are TRBV9 and TRBJ1-2; D might be TRBD1 (5 bases). The germline gives CDR1 SGDLS, CDR2 YYNGEE. Trimming cost V 2 bases and J 4 bases, with 15 bases left between them. The CDR3 runs to 15 residues.

This clonotype was observed many times. The V call is TRBV15, the J call TRBJ1-1, with unresolved D. Trimming removed 3 bases from V and 7 bases from J, with 9 bases in between. The CDR3 is 12 amino acids. In germline, CDR1 is LNHNV, CDR2 YYDKDF (reference sequence). The DNA of the CDR3 is TGTGCCACCAGCAGGACAATAGGTGAAGCTTTCTTT. The encoded protein is CATSRTIGEAFF.

This chain uses TRBV6-1 with TRBJ2-1; D may be TRBD2 (5 bases). From germline, CDR1 is MNHNS and CDR2 SASEGT. Between the trimmed V and J ends, which lost 6 bases and 8 bases, there was a span of 14 bases. The CDR3 has 13 residues. The CDR3 reads CASSRSGNDEQFF. The CDR3 DNA reads as TGTGCCAGCAGCCGCTCCGGGAACGATGAGCAGTTCTTC.

This clonotype was counted only a few times. The V and J genes are TRBV9 and TRBJ2-2; a possible D gene is TRBD2 (6 bases). The V gene lost 0 bases and the J gene lost 4 bases, with 7 bases spanning the gap. Germline lookup yields CDR1 SGDLS and CDR2 YYNGEE. The CDR3 runs to 14 residues. The CDR3 DNA reads TGTGCCAGCAGCGTAGTGGAGGGCACCGGGGAGCTGTTTTTT. Its protein is CASSVVEGTGELFF.

This clonotype was observed a handful of times. This chain's CDR3 is CASSPQETFGANEQFF. CDR3 coding DNA: TGTGCCAGCTCACCACAAGAGACCTTCGGGGCGAATGAGCAGTTCTTC. The chain joins TRBV18 to TRBJ2-1; tentatively, D is TRBD1 or TRBD2 (5 bases each). Trimming pared 1 base from V and 7 bases from J, leaving 17 bases between. The CDR3 consists of 16 residues. CDR1 and CDR2 from the germline V gene are KGHSH and LQKENI.

This clonotype was seen many times. This chain joins TRBV28 and TRBJ2-7; unclear D gene. Per germline, CDR1 MDHEN and CDR2 SYDVKM. The CDR3 is 14 residues long. V was clipped by 6 bases and J by 3 bases, with 15 bases between them. CDR3: CASSLGGSIYEQYF. CDR3 in DNA: TGTGCCAGCAGCTTAGGTGGCAGTATCTACGAGCAGTACTTC.

This clonotype was found many times. The V call is TRBV24-1, the J call TRBJ2-3; tentative D call: TRBD1 (6 bases). Looked up from germline, CDR1 is KGHDR and CDR2 is SFDVKD. The germline V and J ends were trimmed by 2 bases and 1 base, with 15 bases remaining between them. The CDR3 covers 17 residues. CDR3 nucleotide sequence: TGTGCCACCAGTGATTCACAGGGTTGGGCGGGCACAGATACGCAGTATTTT. Translation: CATSDSQGWAGTDTQYF.